This entry concerns a single TCR beta chain. This sample was taken from a study of blood T cell repertoires in COVID-19. Germline V gene data show CDR1 as MGHRA and CDR2 as YSYEKL. The CDR3 totals 14 residues. The V segment lost 5 bases and the J segment 5 bases; nucleotides outside the gene matches: 3. The table came from immunoSEQ multiplex PCR; TCRdb's copy has only in-frame clones and leaves some out. The sample has around 74,000 clones; around 88% are singletons. V and J are TRBV4-1 and TRBJ1-4; 9 positions agree with TRBD1. Sequencing was performed on peripheral blood. The sequence was collected from a man aged 30 to 45 with acute or convalescent COVID-19. Here the CDR3 reads CASSYRGRNEKLFF. CDR3 coding DNA: TGCGCCAGCAGCTACAGGGGGCGAAATGAAAAACTGTTTTTT.